This T cell receptor (beta chain) was recorded in a study of cytomegalovirus exposure and HLA in healthy donors. V was shortened by 2 bases and J by 5 bases, with 12 bases between the two germline ends. CDR1 is MNHNY, CDR2 SVGAGI, per germline (reference sequence). CDR3 length equals 14 residues. This clone appeared once. The PCR had 60 Vbeta and 13 Jbeta primers. The table came from immunoSEQ multiplex PCR; TCRdb's copy has only in-frame clones and leaves some out. Among around 200,000 clones listed, around 89% were seen once. The clonotype was recovered from a woman between 18 and 30 years old in good health and CMV-seronegative. The sample consisted of PBMCs. This chain links TRBV6-6 with TRBJ1-1; D gene ambiguous. CDR3 coding DNA: TGTGCCAGCAGTTACAAACCTTCGGGGACTGAAGCTTTCTTT. Amino acids: CASSYKPSGTEAFF.